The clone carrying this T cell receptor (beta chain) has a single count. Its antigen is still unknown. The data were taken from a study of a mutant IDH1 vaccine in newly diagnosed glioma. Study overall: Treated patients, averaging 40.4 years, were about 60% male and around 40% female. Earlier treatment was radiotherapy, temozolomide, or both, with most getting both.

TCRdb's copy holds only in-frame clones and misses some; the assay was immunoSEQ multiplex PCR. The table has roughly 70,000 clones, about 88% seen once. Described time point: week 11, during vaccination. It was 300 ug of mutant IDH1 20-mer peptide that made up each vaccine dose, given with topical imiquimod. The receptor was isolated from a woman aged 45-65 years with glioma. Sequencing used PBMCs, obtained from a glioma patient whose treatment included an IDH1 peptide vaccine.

CDR3 coding DNA: TGTGCCAGCAGCGTAGAAGGGCGGGCTAATGAAAAACTGTTTTTT. Translated, it gives CASSVEGRANEKLFF. The chain employs TRBV9 and TRBJ1-4, with D hard to call. CDR3 length equals 15 residues. V was trimmed by 0 bases and J by 3 bases, leaving 9 bases between them. CDR1 SGDLS and CDR2 YYNGEE come from the germline V gene.